This T cell receptor beta chain came from a study of CD8 T cells in ankylosing spondylitis (dated by TCRdb to the late 2010s). Regarding the study in general: To find TCR variants linked to disease, the study profiled T cell receptor beta repertoires in ankylosing spondylitis patients and healthy donors. Peripheral blood samples were taken, and synovial fluid was additionally collected from ankylosing spondylitis patients. The full study cohort was made up of about two dozen ankylosing spondylitis patients and 108 healthy donors.

V ends up 0 bases short and J 2 bases short, with an unmatched junction base count of 4. The CDR3 numbers 18 residues from cysteine through phenylalanine. The sequence is cut down to CDR3 DNA, 54 bases in frame from base 1. From a lookup of the germline V gene, CDR1 and CDR2 are ENHRY and SYGVKD. Study-level results and caveats: A TCR beta motif of about 8 highly homologous amino acid variants appeared characteristic of blood from ankylosing spondylitis patients. In peripheral blood, the disease-linked clones were found at relatively low frequencies and had a CD8+ phenotype. Some motif variants were previously reported in synovial fluid and blood of reactive arthritis patients, suggesting common disease-initiation mechanisms. According to the report, matched synovial fluid samples from ankylosing spondylitis patients were significantly enriched for the disease-linked clones.

The reads were generated on an Illumina HiSeq 2500. Quantitative 5'-RACE with molecular barcodes was the method used to prepare the TCR beta libraries. The original pipeline was this. A new computational method, built on a probabilistic model of VDJ rearrangement, was used to identify disease-linked TCR variants. TCRdb cleaned the public reads at Q25 with fastp, built clones with MiXCR and kept in-frame beta chains. Each CDR3 protein appears once, grouped with its most common genes and DNA. TCRdb's processing, not the authors' own work, is the source of the V and J calls. Here the sample has 350,000 or so distinct CDR3 sequences; about 15% occur a single time. The ten largest clones represent 0.9% to 1.2% of the sample. This clonotype was picked up a small number of times. Its antigen is still unknown. The sample holds no much larger clone one base away, and base qualities are not on file.

The rearranged segments are TRBV10-3 and TRBJ2-4; 13 bases in between match TRBD2. Sequenced material: blood, either unsorted or a sorted T cell fraction (not recorded which). This sequence originates from a male donor with ankylosing spondylitis or in good health (not recorded which). CDR3 protein: CAISESGTSGTTKNIQYF. DNA sequence: TGTGCCATCAGTGAGTCGGGGACTAGCGGGACGACCAAAAACATTCAGTACTTC.